Following are 7 T cell receptor beta chains from one sample sequenced in a study of blood T cell repertoires in COVID-19. The method was immunoSEQ multiplex PCR; TCRdb's version includes in-frame clones alone and lacks a portion of them. The sample has tens of thousands of clones; approximately 86% are singletons. Sequenced: PBMCs or T cells enriched from blood (not recorded which). These receptors were obtained from a woman aged 45-59 years who had recovered from COVID-19.

The genes are TRBV15 and TRBJ1-6; a possible D gene is TRBD1 (5 bases). Germline V CDR1 and CDR2: LNHNV, YYDKDF (reference sequence). V was cut by 0 bases and J by 6 bases, with 9 bases left in between. The CDR3 covers 15 residues. CDR3 coding DNA: TGTGCCACCAGCAGAGACGGGGGAGGTAATTCACCCCTCCACTTT. It encodes CATSRDGGGNSPLHF.

This chain connects TRBV6-5 to TRBJ2-7; no firm D call. Germline CDR1 reads MNHEY; CDR2 reads SVGAGI. The CDR3 extends over 15 amino acids. Deletions cut 0 bases from V and 3 bases from J, with 12 bases between. CDR3 sequence (DNA): TGTGCCAGCAGTTACTCGACTCCATCGGACTACGAGCAGTACTTC. This codes for CASSYSTPSDYEQYF.

The CDR3 here is CASSTWDSHYEQYF. The CDR3 coding sequence is TGTGCCAGCAGTACCTGGGACAGCCACTACGAGCAGTACTTC. The genes are TRBV6-5 and TRBJ2-7; 7 positions match TRBD1. With V trimmed by 5 bases and J by 3 bases, 7 bases remained unmatched. This CDR3 region has 14 residues. The V gene's germline CDR1 is MNHEY and CDR2 SVGAGI.

The gene calls are TRBV24-1 and TRBJ2-6; 9 bases agree with TRBD1. Per germline, CDR1 KGHDR and CDR2 SFDVKD. J was trimmed by 0 bases and V by 5 bases; bases with no gene match: 1. The CDR3 runs 16 residues. CDR3 protein: CATSVDRGSGANVLTF. CDR3 nucleotide sequence: TGTGCCACCAGTGTGGACAGGGGCTCTGGGGCCAACGTCCTGACTTTC.

The CDR3 nucleotides read TGTGCCAGCAGCTTAGGGGCTGATAGCAATCAGCCCCAGCATTTT. This encodes CASSLGADSNQPQHF. The chain has TRBV7-2 and TRBJ1-5; the D is unclear. Germline V gene sequence: CDR1 SGHTA, CDR2 FQGNSA. There are 15 residues in the CDR3. V shed 1 base and J shed 0 bases, with 7 bases lying between them.

The genes are TRBV2 and TRBJ1-1; TRBD1 aligns across 10 bases. Germline CDR1 and CDR2: SNHLY and FYNNEI. The J segment lost 0 bases and the V segment lost 9 bases, leaving 10 bases of the junction unmatched. The CDR3 spans 16 residues. The CDR3 region has the DNA TGTGCCAGTTCTCGGACAGGGGGTGAGATGAACACTGAAGCTTTCTTT. Residues: CASSRTGGEMNTEAFF.

The rearrangement links TRBV7-2 to TRBJ2-7; 13 bases fit TRBD2. With V trimmed by 1 base and J by 6 bases, 3 bases remained unmatched. Germline CDR1 SGHTA, CDR2 FQGNSA. The CDR3 has 15 amino acids. CDR3 DNA: TGTGCCAGCAGCTTAGGCGGGACTAGCGGGACCGAGCAGTACTTC. This codes for CASSLGGTSGTEQYF.